A selection of T cell receptor beta chains follows, all from one sample in a study of CD8+CD57+ T cells in acquired aplastic anemia. One entry per CDR3 protein, called by TCRdb with MiXCR from the reads. The sample yields some 200,000 distinct CDR3 sequences, approximately 50% seen once. The sample taken for sequencing was sorted CD4+, CD8+, or CD8+CD57+ T cells (not recorded which) from PBMCs. All receptors derive from a human donor with aplastic anemia. Each CDR3 is given with its conserved first and last residue. The D gene is left open where the match is weak. The size field is filled for only some rows; it gives once, few, many or a size class.

J | size | V | D | DNA | CDR3
TRBJ2-1 | few | TRBV29-1 | . | TGCAGCGTTGATGTGGTGGGGTCTGAGCAGTTCTTC | CSVDVVGSEQFF
TRBJ1-1 | . | TRBV5-1 | TRBD1 | TGCGCCAGCACGGCCAGGGGGATGGGGAACACTGAAGCTTTCTTT | CASTARGMGNTEAFF
TRBJ1-2 | . | TRBV29-1 | . | TGCAGCGCCGGACCGATAGCTAACTATGGCTACACCTTC | CSAGPIANYGYTF
TRBJ2-5 | . | TRBV2 | TRBD2 | TGTGCCAGCAGTGAACGGGGGGGCGAGACCCAGTACTTC | CASSERGGETQYF
TRBJ2-1 | once | TRBV2 | . | TGTGCCGGCAGTGTGACGGCGGGGGAGCAGTTCTTC | CAGSVTAGEQFF
TRBJ2-1 | . | TRBV5-4 | . | TGTGCCAGCAGCTTGGACCCGGAACAGGGCAATGAGCAGTTCTTC | CASSLDPEQGNEQFF
TRBJ2-1 | . | TRBV20-1 | . | TGCAGTGCTAGAGTGCTCGATGAGCAGTTCTTC | CSARVLDEQFF
TRBJ2-2 | . | TRBV24-1 | . | TGTGCCACCAGTGACTTTACAGGGAGGGACACCGGGGAGCTGTTTTTT | CATSDFTGRDTGELFF
TRBJ1-1 | . | TRBV5-1 | . | TGCGCCAGCAGCTTTTTGGCCGGGAGAATGAACACTGAAGCTTTCTTT | CASSFLAGRMNTEAFF
TRBJ1-1 | . | TRBV7-9 | . | TGTGCCAGCACTGAACAGGCGAACACTGAAGCTTTCTTT | CASTEQANTEAFF
TRBJ1-1 | . | TRBV30 | . | TGTGCCTGGAGGGGGAGGGGGGGGGTCAACACTGAAGCTTTCTTT | CAWRGRGGVNTEAFF
TRBJ2-5 | many | TRBV5-4 | TRBD1 | TGTGCCAGCAGCTTCTTTCCTCTTCAGGGGGCAGGGGAGACCCAGTACTTC | CASSFFPLQGAGETQYF
TRBJ1-1 | . | TRBV28 | . | TGTGCCACCCACCCCGGGTCCCTGAACACTGAAGCTTTCTTT | CATHPGSLNTEAFF
TRBJ2-5 | . | TRBV6-5 | . | TGTGCCAGCAGTTATGGAATGGGGACCCAGTACTTC | CASSYGMGTQYF
TRBJ2-3 | many | TRBV12-3/TRBV12-4 | . | TGTGCCAGCAGCCGCAGGGATACGCAGTATTTT | CASSRRDTQYF
TRBJ2-5 | . | TRBV10-3 | TRBD2 | TGTGCCATCAGTGGTTTCAGCGGGGGGGCCGAAGAGACCCAGTACTTC | CAISGFSGGAEETQYF
TRBJ2-5 | . | TRBV4-1 | TRBD2 | TGCGCCAGCAGCTTACTAGCGGGAGGGCAAGGGACCCAGTACTTC | CASSLLAGGQGTQYF
TRBJ2-7 | . | TRBV10-1 | TRBD2 | TGCGCCAGCAGTGGATCCGGGACTAGCGGGAGTCCCGAGCAGTACTTC | CASSGSGTSGSPEQYF
TRBJ2-1 | . | TRBV11-1 | . | TGTGCCAGCAGCGAAAGTTCGCGACAGGAGTCCTACAATGAGCAGTTCTTC | CASSESSRQESYNEQFF
TRBJ2-7 | few | TRBV6-2/TRBV6-3 | . | TGTGCCAGCAGTTACCCCGACGGGTGGTACCCCTCCTACGAGCAGTACTTC | CASSYPDGWYPSYEQYF
TRBJ2-5 | . | TRBV7-2 | . | TGTGCCAGCAGCTTAGAGCCGTATCGGGGACAAGAGACCCAGTACTTT | CASSLEPYRGQETQYF
TRBJ2-6 | . | TRBV24-1 | TRBD1 | TGTGCCACCAGTGAGGGACAGGGTACACCCGGGGCCAACGTCCTGACTTTC | CATSEGQGTPGANVLTF
TRBJ2-3 | once | TRBV7-3 | TRBD2 | TGTGCCAGCAGCTTCATTAGCGGGAGGAGAACAGATACGCAGTATTTT | CASSFISGRRTDTQYF
TRBJ2-1 | few | TRBV2 | . | TGTGCCAGCAGTGAAAGAGCATACAATGAGCAGTTCTTC | CASSERAYNEQFF
TRBJ1-1 | . | TRBV10-3 | . | TGTGCCATCAGTAAGTCCGGGCTAAAGAACACTGAAGCTTTCTTT | CAISKSGLKNTEAFF
TRBJ2-1 | . | TRBV6-5 | . | TGTGCCAGCAGTTACGACAGGAGCTCCTACAATGAGCAGTTCTTC | CASSYDRSSYNEQFF
TRBJ1-6 | once | TRBV7-9 | . | TGTGCCAGCAGCTTACCCCTCCACTTT | CASSLPLHF
TRBJ2-2 | . | TRBV10-1 | . | TGCGCCAGCGAACGAGGGTGGCACACCGGGGAGCTGTTTTTT | CASERGWHTGELFF
TRBJ1-1 | many | TRBV20-1 | . | TGCTCCTCAACCGGGCTAAACACTGAAGCTTTCTTT | CSSTGLNTEAFF
TRBJ2-2 | . | TRBV25-1 | . | TGTGCCAGCAGTGAAACCGGGGATTGGCCCGGGGAGCTGTTTTTT | CASSETGDWPGELFF
TRBJ1-2 | many | TRBV7-9 | . | TGTGCCAGCAGCTTGGCTCAGGGTATAGGTGGCTACACCTTC | CASSLAQGIGGYTF
TRBJ2-5 | many | TRBV5-5 | TRBD1 | TGTGCCAGCAGCCCGTCGACAGGGCTACAAGAGACCCAGTACTTC | CASSPSTGLQETQYF
TRBJ2-7 | . | TRBV18 | . | TGTGCCAGCTCACCAAGGGAAACTGACTACGAGCAGTACTTC | CASSPRETDYEQYF
TRBJ1-1 | . | TRBV4-1 | TRBD1 | TGCGCCAGCAGCCAAGAAGAAGGGACAGGGCTTGAAGCTTTCTTT | CASSQEEGTGLEAFF
TRBJ2-7 | . | TRBV6-1 | . | TGTGCCAGCAGCGAACCAGGCGGGGTCAGCTCCTACGAGCAGTACTTC | CASSEPGGVSSYEQYF
TRBJ2-7 | many | TRBV20-1 | TRBD1 | TGCAGTGCTGGAGACAGGGAACCTTACGAGCAGTACTTC | CSAGDREPYEQYF
TRBJ2-2 | few | TRBV25-1 | . | TGTGCCAGCTCGACCACCGGGGAGCTGTTTTTT | CASSTTGELFF
TRBJ2-3 | . | TRBV10-3 | . | TGTGCCATCAGTGGACGGGAGACCACAGATACGCAGTATTTT | CAISGRETTDTQYF
TRBJ2-5 | . | TRBV20-1 | . | TGCAGTGCTTTTTCGGGACACCTTCAGACCCAGTACTTC | CSAFSGHLQTQYF
TRBJ2-2 | many | TRBV19 | . | TGTGCCAGTAGTATTTCGGGGAACACCGGGGAGCTGTTTTTT | CASSISGNTGELFF
TRBJ2-1 | . | TRBV29-1 | . | TGCAGCGTTCCGGATAAATCTAACAATGAGCAGTTCTTC | CSVPDKSNNEQFF
TRBJ1-5 | many | TRBV2 | TRBD1 | TGTGCCAGCAGCATCGGACAGGGACACACAAGTCAGCCCCAGCATTTT | CASSIGQGHTSQPQHF
TRBJ2-1 | . | TRBV19 | . | TGTGCCAGTAGTATACTTGACACTCCTGGGGGCAATGAGCAGTTCTTC | CASSILDTPGGNEQFF
TRBJ2-7 | . | TRBV15 | . | TGTGCCACCAGCAGAGATAAGGAGGCGACAGGCTCCCGACATGTGGAGCAGTACTTC | CATSRDKEATGSRHVEQYF
TRBJ2-1 | . | TRBV29-1 | . | TGCAGCGTTGGGCAACAGGAGAGGGGCCACAATGAGCAGTTCTTC | CSVGQQERGHNEQFF